The sequence of this T cell receptor beta chain was determined in a study of cytomegalovirus exposure and HLA in healthy donors. Each of the donors was a healthy bone marrow donor. The study ran its PCR with 60 Vbeta and 13 Jbeta primers. Assay used: immunoSEQ multiplex PCR; TCRdb lists only in-frame clones, some missing. The table has approximately 150,000 clones, about 71% seen once. Study outcomes and limitations: A later analysis reportedly found fewer N-insertions in an Asian-associated ancestry cluster than the approximately 730-donor mean. Altogether, 170 or so TCR beta chains were recorded as cytomegalovirus-associated. Accounts indicate the classifier identified cytomegalovirus status with strong specificity and sensitivity.

On this clone: Its antigen is currently unknown.

The germline gives CDR1 MNHNY, CDR2 SVGAGI (reference sequence). This CDR3 is built from 15 residues. V gave up 0 bases and J gave up 4 bases; unmatched junction bases: 4. The J gene is TRBJ2-7, the V gene TRBV6-6; 9 bases are shared with TRBD2. This TCR derives from a woman aged 30 to 39 in good health and CMV-seronegative. The specimen sequenced was PBMCs. The CDR3 sequence is CASSYSAGGGYEQYF. CDR3 nucleotides: TGTGCCAGCAGTTACTCAGCGGGGGGCGGATACGAGCAGTACTTC.